A single sample is the source of the 21 T cell receptor beta chains below, sequenced in a study of cytomegalovirus exposure and HLA in healthy donors. Researchers ran the PCR with 60 Vbeta and 13 Jbeta primers. Here immunoSEQ multiplex PCR was the method, and the copy in TCRdb shows in-frame clones only, minus some. The sample has approximately 210,000 clones; roughly 73% are singletons. The sequenced sample was PBMCs. The receptor source for this set is a woman aged 25 to 39 in good health and CMV-seropositive.

The V gene is TRBV7-2, the J gene TRBJ2-3, with TRBD2 identical over 10 bases. The CDR3 extends over 16 amino acids. V shed 4 bases, J shed 3 bases, and the junction held 7 bases outside the gene matches. The germline V gene encodes CDR1 SGHTA and CDR2 FQGNSA. CDR3 amino acids: CASSSGRGLATDTQYF. The CDR3 coding sequence is TGTGCCAGCAGCTCAGGGAGGGGACTAGCGACAGATACGCAGTATTTT.

The chain carries TRBV30 and TRBJ1-5; D is unclear. The CDR3 is 13 amino acids. The ends were cut back, 2 bases at V and 5 bases at J, with 10 bases in the middle. In germline, CDR1 is GTSNPN, CDR2 SVGIG (reference sequence). CDR3 DNA sequence: TGTGCCTGGAGTCTGGCCGGGGATCAGCCCCAGCATTTT. This codes for CAWSLAGDQPQHF. Drawing the rest from reference TRBV30 and TRBJ1-5, the complete variable domain is SQTIHQWPATLVQPVGSPLSLECTVEGTSNPNLYWYRQAAGRGLQLLFYSVGIGQISSEVPQNLSASRPQDRQFILSSKKLLLSDSGFYLCAWSLAGDQPQHFGDGTRLSIL.

The chain links TRBV15 to TRBJ2-2; TRBD2 aligns across 8 bases. The V gene's germline CDR1 is LNHNV and CDR2 YYDKDF (reference sequence). This CDR3 comprises 14 residues. J was trimmed by 4 bases and V by 5 bases; bases with no gene match: 3. Here the CDR3 reads CATSGTRSTGELFF. In nucleotides, the CDR3 is TGTGCCACCAGCGGGACTAGGAGCACCGGGGAGCTGTTTTTT.

V usage is TRBV6-1 and J usage is TRBJ2-7, with 7 bases that match TRBD1. The CDR3 is 15 amino acids. CDR1 and CDR2 from the germline V gene are MNHNS and SASEGT. Losses at the gene ends were 6 bases for V and 7 bases for J; bases not matched to a gene: 15. The CDR3 reads CASRTGDLRLGEQYF. CDR3 nucleotides: TGTGCCAGCAGAACAGGGGACCTCCGGTTGGGTGAGCAGTACTTC.

V is TRBV11-2 and J is TRBJ2-7, with 10 nucleotides matching TRBD1. The V segment lost 4 bases and the J segment 5 bases; nucleotides outside the gene matches: 14. Germline V gene sequence: CDR1 SGHAT, CDR2 FQNNGV. This CDR3 comprises 17 residues. CDR3: CASSSLGTGVIRNEQYF. The CDR3 coding sequence is TGTGCCAGCAGCTCACTAGGGACAGGGGTTATCAGGAACGAGCAGTACTTC.

The chain uses TRBV30 and TRBJ1-2, with D perhaps matching TRBD1 (6 bases). The germline CDR1 and CDR2 sequences are GTSNPN and SVGIG (reference sequence). V lost 2 bases and J 8 bases, leaving 18 bases between the germline ends. The CDR3 is made up of 14 amino acids. CDR3 bases: TGTGCCTGGAGTACTATAACAGGGTTCGGCGGCTACACCTTC. As protein: CAWSTITGFGGYTF. The whole variable domain, remainder taken from reference TRBV30 and TRBJ1-2, is SQTIHQWPATLVQPVGSPLSLECTVEGTSNPNLYWYRQAAGRGLQLLFYSVGIGQISSEVPQNLSASRPQDRQFILSSKKLLLSDSGFYLCAWSTITGFGGYTFGSGTRLTVV.

This sequence joins TRBV5-5 and TRBJ2-7; TRBD2 matches 7 bases. CDR3 length: 14 amino acids. Trimming removed 4 bases from V and 6 bases from J; junction bases left unmatched: 10. Germline CDR1 SGHKS, CDR2 YYEKEE (reference sequence). CDR3 coding DNA: TGTGCCAGCAGCCCCCTCGGGGGGACTGGCGAGCAGTACTTC. It is translated as CASSPLGGTGEQYF.

The rearrangement links TRBV9 to TRBJ2-1, with D possibly being TRBD2 (6 bases). The germline V gene has CDR1 SGDLS and CDR2 YYNGEE. V lost 0 bases, J lost 3 bases, and 22 bases lay in between. The CDR3 loop spans 19 amino acids. The DNA of the CDR3 is TGTGCCAGCAGCGTAGGGTGGCGGCGCGGGGTGATCTTCTACAATGAGCAGTTCTTC. Protein product: CASSVGWRRGVIFYNEQFF.

This chain uses TRBV9 with TRBJ2-7; perhaps TRBD1 as D (9 bases). V was cut by 2 bases and J by 2 bases, with 14 bases left in between. This CDR3 region has 15 residues. CDR1 is SGDLS and CDR2 is YYNGEE in the germline V gene. The CDR3 nucleotides read TGTGCCAGCAGCGTTAGCGGGACAGGGCCCTACGAGCAGTACTTC. Translated, it gives CASSVSGTGPYEQYF.

The gene calls are TRBV6-6 and TRBJ1-1, with a possible D match to TRBD1 (6 bases). Deletions cut 6 bases from V and 0 bases from J, with 14 bases between. This CDR3 is 15 amino acids long. The V gene's germline CDR1 is MNHNY and CDR2 SVGAGI (reference sequence). CDR3 DNA: TGTGCCAGCAGACCCTCGGACAGCATGAACACTGAAGCTTTCTTT. Its translation is CASRPSDSMNTEAFF.

The V call is TRBV5-1, the J call TRBJ2-3, with 8 bases that match TRBD2. The V gene end was trimmed by 0 bases and the J gene end by 2 bases; junction bases not matched to a gene: 5. The CDR3 covers 16 residues. CDR1 and CDR2 (germline): SGHRS, YFSETQ. The DNA of the CDR3 is TGCGCCAGCAGCTTGGGGACAGCGGGAGTCACAGATACGCAGTATTTT. It translates to CASSLGTAGVTDTQYF.

The chain carries TRBV7-2 and TRBJ2-5, with 10 bases identical to TRBD1. V was pared by 5 bases and J by 4 bases, with 7 bases of the junction left unmatched. Germline loops: CDR1 SGHTA, CDR2 FQGNSA. This CDR3 has 15 residues. The CDR3 coding sequence is TGTGCCAGCAGCCGACAGGGGGCTGTCGGAGAGACCCAGTACTTC. It specifies CASSRQGAVGETQYF.

The chain carries TRBV2 and TRBJ2-5; TRBD1 matches at 11 bases. Losses at the gene ends were 6 bases for V and 7 bases for J; bases not matched to a gene: 4. CDR3 length: 13 amino acids. Germline-derived CDR1 and CDR2 are SNHLY and FYNNEI. The CDR3 DNA sequence: TGTGCCAGCAGACCCGGGACAGGGGGGACCCAGTACTTC. Amino acid sequence: CASRPGTGGTQYF.

The chain recombines TRBV11-2 with TRBJ2-7; D is ambiguous. Deletions cut 0 bases from V and 6 bases from J, with 12 bases between. Germline-derived CDR1 and CDR2 are SGHAT and FQNNGV. The CDR3 is 14 residues long. The CDR3 loop is CASSLDVGSGEQYF. DNA of the CDR3: TGTGCCAGCAGCTTAGATGTCGGGTCGGGCGAGCAGTACTTC. The complete variable domain, with remaining parts taken from reference TRBV11-2 and TRBJ2-7, reads EAGVAQSPRYKIIEKRQSVAFWCNPISGHATLYWYQQILGQGPKLLIQFQNNGVVDDSQLPKDRFSAERLKGVDSTLKIQPAKLEDSAVYLCASSLDVGSGEQYFGPGTRLTVT.

The chain is built from TRBV11-3 and TRBJ2-3, with 11 bases matching TRBD2. Germline V gives CDR1 SGHNT, CDR2 YENEEA. The V segment lost 6 bases and the J segment 1 base; nucleotides outside the gene matches: 6. The CDR3 sequence is 16 residues long. The CDR3 coding sequence is TGTGCCAGCAGTAAACGACTAGCGGGACGCACAGATACGCAGTATTTT. As protein: CASSKRLAGRTDTQYF.

The CDR3: CASILDQGVRGYTF. The CDR3 nucleotides are TGTGCCAGCATTTTAGACCAGGGTGTGCGTGGCTACACCTTC. The chain has TRBV2 and TRBJ1-2, with D possibly being TRBD1 (5 bases). Trimming took 7 bases from V and 7 from J, leaving 19 bases between them. This CDR3 contains 14 residues. In germline, CDR1 is SNHLY, CDR2 FYNNEI.

This clone was recorded a few times. This chain uses TRBV7-9 with TRBJ1-2; the D gene is possibly TRBD1 (5 bases). Trimming cost V 5 bases and J 7 bases, with 14 bases left between them. The CDR3 sequence is 13 residues long. Germline lookup yields CDR1 SEHNR and CDR2 FQNEAQ (reference sequence). CDR3 in DNA: TGTGCCAGCAGCCCCAGGGCGCTTGGTGGCTACACCTTC. It translates to CASSPRALGGYTF.

Worth noting for this clone: One end of the junction fails to match germline, which may point to a read error. V is TRBV18 and J is TRBJ2-5; 12 bases line up with TRBD1. This CDR3 is built from 16 residues. Germline CDR1 and CDR2: KGHSH and LQKENI. CDR3 coding DNA: TGTGCCAGCTCGCCACCGGGACAGGGGGCCTCGGAGACCCAGTACTTC. Translated: CASSPPGQGASETQYF. Looking up the rest from reference TRBV18 and TRBJ2-5 gives the full variable domain: NAGVMQNPRHLVRRRGQEARLRCSPMKGHSHVYWYRQLPEEGLKFMVYLQKENIIDESGMPKERFSAEFPKEGPSILRIQQVVRGDSAAYFCASSPPGQGASETQYFGPGTRLLVL.

The chain is built from TRBV6-1 and TRBJ1-4; 7 bases agree with TRBD1. The CDR3 is made up of 13 amino acids. Looked up from germline, CDR1 is MNHNS and CDR2 is SASEGT. V shed 8 bases, J shed 7 bases, and the junction held 7 bases outside the gene matches. The CDR3 reads CASSTGFGEKLFF. For the CDR3, the DNA is TGTGCCAGCTCGACAGGGTTTGGTGAAAAACTGTTTTTT.

The chain couples TRBV19 to TRBJ2-1, with 8 positions matching TRBD2. CDR1 is LNHDA and CDR2 is SQIVND in the germline V gene (reference sequence). The trim removed 7 bases at V and 1 base at J, leaving 6 bases unmatched. The length of the CDR3 is 15 residues. CDR3: CASTKAGASYNEQFF. The CDR3 region has the DNA TGTGCCAGTACGAAAGCGGGAGCGTCCTACAATGAGCAGTTCTTC.

The chain employs TRBV30 and TRBJ2-1; unclear D gene. The V end was cut by 0 bases, the J end by 10 bases, with 25 bases between. Germline CDR1 and CDR2: GTSNPN and SVGIG (reference sequence). The CDR3 totals 17 residues. CDR3 residues: CAWSVQEAFSGSSEQFF. The CDR3 region has the DNA TGTGCCTGGAGTGTACAAGAGGCCTTTTCTGGCTCAAGCGAGCAGTTCTTC.